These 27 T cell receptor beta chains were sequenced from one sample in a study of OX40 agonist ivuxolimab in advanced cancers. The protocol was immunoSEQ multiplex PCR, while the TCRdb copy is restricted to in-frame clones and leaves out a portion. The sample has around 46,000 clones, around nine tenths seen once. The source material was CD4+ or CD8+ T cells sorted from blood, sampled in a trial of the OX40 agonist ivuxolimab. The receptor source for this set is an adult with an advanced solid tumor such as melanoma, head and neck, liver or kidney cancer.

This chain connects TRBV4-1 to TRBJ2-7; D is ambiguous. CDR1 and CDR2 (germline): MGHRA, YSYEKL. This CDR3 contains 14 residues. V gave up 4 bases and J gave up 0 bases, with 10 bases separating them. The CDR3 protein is CASSPLMSSYEQYF. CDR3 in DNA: TGCGCCAGCAGCCCATTAATGAGCTCCTACGAGCAGTACTTC.

The CDR3 protein is CASSETGTAYEQYF. Written as DNA, the CDR3 is TGCGCCAGCAGTGAGACCGGGACAGCCTACGAGCAGTACTTC. The chain employs TRBV10-1 and TRBJ2-7; 7 nucleotides align to TRBD1. The junction had 3 bases not matched to a gene; V was cut back by 2 bases and J by 2 bases. Germline values: CDR1 WNHNN, CDR2 SYGVQD (reference sequence). The CDR3 spans 14 residues.

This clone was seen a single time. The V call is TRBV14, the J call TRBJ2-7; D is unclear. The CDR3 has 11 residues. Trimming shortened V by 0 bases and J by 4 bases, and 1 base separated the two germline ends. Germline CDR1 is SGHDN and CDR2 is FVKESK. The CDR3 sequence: CASSQDYEQYF. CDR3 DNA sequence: TGTGCCAGCAGCCAAGATTACGAGCAGTACTTC.

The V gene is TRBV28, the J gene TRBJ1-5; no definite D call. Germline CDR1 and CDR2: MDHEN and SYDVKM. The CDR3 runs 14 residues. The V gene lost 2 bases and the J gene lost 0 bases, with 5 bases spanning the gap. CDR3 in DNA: TGTGCCAGCAGTTTAGAATATAGCAATCAGCCCCAGCATTTT. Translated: CASSLEYSNQPQHF.

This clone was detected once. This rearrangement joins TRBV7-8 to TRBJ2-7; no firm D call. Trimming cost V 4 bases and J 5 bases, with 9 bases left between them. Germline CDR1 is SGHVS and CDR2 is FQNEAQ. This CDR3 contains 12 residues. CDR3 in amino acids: CASSSLRHEQYF. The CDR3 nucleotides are TGTGCCAGCAGCTCCCTCAGGCACGAGCAGTACTTC. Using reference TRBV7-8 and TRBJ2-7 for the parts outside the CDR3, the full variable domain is GAGVSQSPRYKVAKRGQDVALRCDPISGHVSLFWYQQALGQGPEFLTYFQNEAQLDKSGLPSDRFFAERPEGSVSTLKIQRTQQEDSAVYLCASSSLRHEQYFGPGTRLTVT.

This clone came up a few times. The CDR3 DNA follows: TGCGCCAGCAGCCAGGAGACTTCAGGCGCGATTAGCTCCTACGAGCAGTACTTC. Amino acids: CASSQETSGAISSYEQYF. V usage is TRBV4-1 and J usage is TRBJ2-7, with unresolved D. Trimming stripped 3 bases from V and 0 bases from J, with 21 bases between. The germline gives CDR1 MGHRA, CDR2 YSYEKL. CDR3 length equals 18 residues.

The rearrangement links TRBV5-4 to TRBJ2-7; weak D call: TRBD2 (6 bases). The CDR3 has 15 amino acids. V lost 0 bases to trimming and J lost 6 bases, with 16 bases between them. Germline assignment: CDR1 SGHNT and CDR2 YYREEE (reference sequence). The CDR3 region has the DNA TGTGCCAGCAGCTTGGCGGAGGGGTTCATCTCCGAGCAGTACTTC. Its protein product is CASSLAEGFISEQYF.

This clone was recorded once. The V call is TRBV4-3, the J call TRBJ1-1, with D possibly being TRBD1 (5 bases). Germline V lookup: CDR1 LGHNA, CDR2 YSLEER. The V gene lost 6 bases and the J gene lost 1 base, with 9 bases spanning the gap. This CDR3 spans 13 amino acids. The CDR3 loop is CASSPTGNTEAFF. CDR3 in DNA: TGCGCCAGCAGTCCCACAGGGAACACTGAAGCTTTCTTT.

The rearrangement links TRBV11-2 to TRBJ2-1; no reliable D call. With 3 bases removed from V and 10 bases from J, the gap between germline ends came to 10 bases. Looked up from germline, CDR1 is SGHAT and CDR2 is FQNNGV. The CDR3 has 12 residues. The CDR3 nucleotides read TGTGCCAGCAGCTTGGACCCTGGAGAGCAGTTCTTC. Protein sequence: CASSLDPGEQFF.

CDR3 nucleotides: TGTGCCAGCAGTTCCGGATTTTACACCAGCACAGATACGCAGTATTTT. Translation: CASSSGFYTSTDTQYF. The chain has TRBV13 and TRBJ2-3; D is unresolved. Trimming removed 6 bases from V and 0 bases from J, with 16 bases in between. The germline V gene has CDR1 PRHDT and CDR2 FYEKMQ (reference sequence). CDR3 length equals 16 residues.

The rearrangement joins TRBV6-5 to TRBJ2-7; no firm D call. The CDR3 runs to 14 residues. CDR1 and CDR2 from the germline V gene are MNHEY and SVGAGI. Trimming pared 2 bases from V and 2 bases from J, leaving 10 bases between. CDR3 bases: TGTGCCAGCAGTTACCGGCCCCCAACCTACGAGCAGTACTTC. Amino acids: CASSYRPPTYEQYF.

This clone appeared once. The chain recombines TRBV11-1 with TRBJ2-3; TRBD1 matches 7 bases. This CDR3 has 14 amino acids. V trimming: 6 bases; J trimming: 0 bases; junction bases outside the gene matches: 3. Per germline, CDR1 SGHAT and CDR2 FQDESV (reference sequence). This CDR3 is CASRGGLSTDTQYF. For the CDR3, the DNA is TGTGCCAGCAGAGGGGGCCTTAGCACAGATACGCAGTATTTT. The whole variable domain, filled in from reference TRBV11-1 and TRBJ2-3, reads EAEVAQSPRYKITEKSQAVAFWCDPISGHATLYWYRQILGQGPELLVQFQDESVVDDSQLPKDRFSAERLKGVDSTLKIQPAELGDSAMYLCASRGGLSTDTQYFGPGTRLTVL.

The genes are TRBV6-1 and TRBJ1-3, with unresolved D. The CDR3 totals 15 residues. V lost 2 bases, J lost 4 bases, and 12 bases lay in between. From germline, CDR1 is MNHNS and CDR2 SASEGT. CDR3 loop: CASSEKSLTGNTIYF. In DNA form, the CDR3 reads TGTGCCAGCAGTGAAAAGTCCTTGACAGGAAACACCATATATTTT.

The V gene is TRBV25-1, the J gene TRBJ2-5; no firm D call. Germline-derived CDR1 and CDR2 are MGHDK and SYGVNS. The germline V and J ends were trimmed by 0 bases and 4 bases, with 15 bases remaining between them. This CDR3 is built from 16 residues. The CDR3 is CASSEYIVGFGETQYF. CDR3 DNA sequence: TGTGCCAGCAGTGAATATATTGTGGGGTTCGGAGAGACCCAGTACTTC.

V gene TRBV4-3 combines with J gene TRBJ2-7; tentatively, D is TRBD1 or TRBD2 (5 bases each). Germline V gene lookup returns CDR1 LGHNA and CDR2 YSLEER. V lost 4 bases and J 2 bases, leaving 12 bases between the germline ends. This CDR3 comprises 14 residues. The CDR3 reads CASSPRDGAYEQYF. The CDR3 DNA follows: TGCGCCAGCAGCCCCCGGGACGGAGCCTACGAGCAGTACTTC.

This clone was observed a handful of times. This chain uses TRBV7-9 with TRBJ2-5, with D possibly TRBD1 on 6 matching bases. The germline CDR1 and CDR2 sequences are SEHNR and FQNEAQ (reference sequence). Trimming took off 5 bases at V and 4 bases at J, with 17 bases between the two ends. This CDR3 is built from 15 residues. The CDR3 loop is CASSLPVGAVETQYF. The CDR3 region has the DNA TGTGCCAGCAGCCTCCCGGTGGGGGCGGTAGAGACCCAGTACTTC.

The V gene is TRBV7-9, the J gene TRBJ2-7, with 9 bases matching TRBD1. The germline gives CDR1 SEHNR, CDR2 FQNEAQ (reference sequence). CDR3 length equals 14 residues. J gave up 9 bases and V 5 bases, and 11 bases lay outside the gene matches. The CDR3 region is CASSPRTGAEVQYF. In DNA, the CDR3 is TGTGCCAGCAGCCCTCGGACAGGGGCAGAAGTGCAGTACTTC.

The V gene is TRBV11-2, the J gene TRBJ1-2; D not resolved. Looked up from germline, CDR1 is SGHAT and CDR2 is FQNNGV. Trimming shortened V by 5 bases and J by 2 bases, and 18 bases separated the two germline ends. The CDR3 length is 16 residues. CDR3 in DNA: TGTGCCAGCAGCCCCTCGCCGTTCAGCCTGAACTATGGCTACACCTTC. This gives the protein CASSPSPFSLNYGYTF.

The CDR3 reads CASSSHNSNQPQHF. CDR3 bases: TGTGCCAGCAGTTCCCACAACAGCAATCAGCCCCAGCATTTT. The chain combines TRBV6-5 with TRBJ1-5; D is unresolved. V lost 4 bases and J 1 base, leaving 8 bases between the germline ends. The CDR3 consists of 14 residues. CDR1 is MNHEY, CDR2 SVGAGI, per germline.

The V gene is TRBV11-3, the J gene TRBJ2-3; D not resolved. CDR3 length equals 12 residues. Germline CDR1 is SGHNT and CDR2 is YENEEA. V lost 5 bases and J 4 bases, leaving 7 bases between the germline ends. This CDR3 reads CASSRGSDTQYF. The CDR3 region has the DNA TGTGCCAGCAGCCGTGGTTCAGATACGCAGTATTTT. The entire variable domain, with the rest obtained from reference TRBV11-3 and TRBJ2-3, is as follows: EAGVVQSPRYKIIEKKQPVAFWCNPISGHNTLYWYLQNLGQGPELLIRYENEEAVDDSQLPKDRFSAERLKGVDSTLKIQPAELGDSAVYLCASSRGSDTQYFGPGTRLTVL.

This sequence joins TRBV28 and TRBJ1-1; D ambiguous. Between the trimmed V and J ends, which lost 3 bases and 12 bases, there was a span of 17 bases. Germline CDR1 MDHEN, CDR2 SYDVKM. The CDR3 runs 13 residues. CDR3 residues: CASSLGGPGVTFF. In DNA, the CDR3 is TGTGCCAGCAGTTTGGGTGGGCCCGGGGTGACTTTCTTT. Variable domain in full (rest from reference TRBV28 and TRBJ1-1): DVKVTQSSRYLVKRTGEKVFLECVQDMDHENMFWYRQDPGLGLRLIYFSYDVKMKEKGDIPEGYSVSREKKERFSLILESASTNQTSMYLCASSLGGPGVTFFGQGTRLTVV.

CDR3 sequence: CASSSRTLQETQYF. The CDR3 region has the DNA TGTGCCAGCAGCTCCCGGACTCTCCAAGAGACCCAGTACTTC. V usage is TRBV7-6 and J usage is TRBJ2-5; D is perhaps TRBD2 (5 bases). Trimming took 4 bases from V and 1 from J, leaving 10 bases between them. Per germline, CDR1 SGHVS and CDR2 FNYEAQ. This CDR3 is 14 amino acids long.

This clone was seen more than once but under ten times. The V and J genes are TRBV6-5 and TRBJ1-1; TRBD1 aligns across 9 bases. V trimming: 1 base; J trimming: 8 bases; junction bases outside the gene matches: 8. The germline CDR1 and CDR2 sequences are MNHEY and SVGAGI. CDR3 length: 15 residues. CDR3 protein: CASSYFQQGAEEAFF. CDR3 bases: TGTGCCAGCAGTTACTTTCAACAGGGGGCAGAAGAAGCTTTCTTT.

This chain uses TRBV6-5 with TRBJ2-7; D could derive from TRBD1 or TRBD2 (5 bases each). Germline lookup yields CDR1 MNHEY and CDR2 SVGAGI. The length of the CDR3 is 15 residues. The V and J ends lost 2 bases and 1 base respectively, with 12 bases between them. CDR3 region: CASSYGTDGSYEQYF. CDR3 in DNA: TGTGCCAGCAGTTACGGGACGGACGGTTCCTACGAGCAGTACTTC.

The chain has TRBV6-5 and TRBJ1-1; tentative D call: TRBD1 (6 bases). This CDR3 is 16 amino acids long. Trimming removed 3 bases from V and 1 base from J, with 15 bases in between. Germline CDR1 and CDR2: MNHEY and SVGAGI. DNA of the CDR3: TGTGCCAGCAGTTATACGGTGGGACACTCGAACACTGAAGCTTTCTTT. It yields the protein CASSYTVGHSNTEAFF.

This CDR3 reads CASSPPGRGAYEQYF. Here the CDR3 DNA reads TGTGCCAGCAGCCCTCCGGGAAGGGGAGCCTACGAGCAGTACTTC. The gene calls are TRBV5-6 and TRBJ2-7, with D perhaps given as TRBD1 or TRBD2 (5 bases each). The V end was cut by 4 bases, the J end by 2 bases, with 16 bases between. CDR1 and CDR2 from the germline V gene are SGHDT and YYEEEE. This CDR3 has 15 residues.

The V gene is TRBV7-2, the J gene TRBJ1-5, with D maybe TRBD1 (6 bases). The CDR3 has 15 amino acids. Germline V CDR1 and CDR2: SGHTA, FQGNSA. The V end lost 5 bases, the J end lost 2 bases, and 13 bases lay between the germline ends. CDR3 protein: CASSHRASGNQPQHF. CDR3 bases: TGTGCCAGCAGCCACAGGGCAAGTGGCAATCAGCCCCAGCATTTT. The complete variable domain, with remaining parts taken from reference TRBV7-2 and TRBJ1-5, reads GAGVSQSPSNKVTEKGKDVELRCDPISGHTALYWYRQSLGQGLEFLIYFQGNSAPDKSGLPSDRFSAERTGGSVSTLTIQRTQQEDSAVYLCASSHRASGNQPQHFGDGTRLSIL.